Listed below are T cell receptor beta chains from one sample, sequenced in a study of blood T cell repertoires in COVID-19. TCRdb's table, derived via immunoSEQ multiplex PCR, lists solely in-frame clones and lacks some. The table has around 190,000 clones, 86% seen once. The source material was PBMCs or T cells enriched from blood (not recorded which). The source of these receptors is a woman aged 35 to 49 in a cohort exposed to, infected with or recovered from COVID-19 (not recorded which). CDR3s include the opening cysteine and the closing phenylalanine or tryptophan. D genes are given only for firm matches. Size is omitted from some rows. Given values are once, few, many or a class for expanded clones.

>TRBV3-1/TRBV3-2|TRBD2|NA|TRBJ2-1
CASSQILAGEQFF
TGTGCCAGCAGCCAGATACTAGCGGGAGAGCAGTTCTTC
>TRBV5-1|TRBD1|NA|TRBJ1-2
CASREGADGYTF
TGCGCCAGCAGGGAGGGGGCTGATGGCTACACCTTC
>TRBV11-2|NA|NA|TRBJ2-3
CASSLEVGGKTQYF
TGTGCCAGCAGCTTAGAAGTTGGGGGCAAGACGCAGTATTTT
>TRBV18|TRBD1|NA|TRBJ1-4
CASSLDPGTGGGNEKLFF
TGTGCCAGCTCACTCGACCCCGGGACAGGGGGCGGTAATGAAAAACTGTTTTTT
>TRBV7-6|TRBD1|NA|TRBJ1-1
CASSFRTGGPSTEAFF
TGTGCCAGCAGCTTCCGGACAGGGGGCCCCTCCACTGAAGCTTTCTTT
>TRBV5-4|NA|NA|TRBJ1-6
CASSLPGSRAPLHF
TGTGCCAGCAGCTTGCCGGGATCTCGCGCACCCCTCCACTTT
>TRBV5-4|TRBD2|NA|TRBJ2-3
CASSSLAGEADTQYF
TGTGCCAGCAGCTCACTAGCGGGGGAGGCAGATACGCAGTATTTT
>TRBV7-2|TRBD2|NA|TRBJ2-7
CASSSYGLADLEQYF
TGTGCCAGCAGCTCCTATGGACTAGCGGATCTCGAGCAGTACTTC
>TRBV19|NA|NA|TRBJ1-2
CASSPQRNYGYTF
TGTGCCAGTAGTCCTCAGCGCAACTATGGCTACACCTTC
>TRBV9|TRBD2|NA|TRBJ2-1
CATRAGGAFNEQFF
TGTGCCACCCGAGCGGGGGGGGCCTTCAATGAGCAGTTCTTC
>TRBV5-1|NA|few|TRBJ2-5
CASSLIAGQETQYF
TGCGCCAGCAGCTTGATTGCAGGTCAAGAGACCCAGTACTTC
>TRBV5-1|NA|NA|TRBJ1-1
CASSLTFLERRNTEAFF
TGCGCCAGCAGCCTGACCTTCTTAGAACGGAGGAACACTGAAGCTTTCTTT
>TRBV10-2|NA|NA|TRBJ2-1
CASSDVTGLKGSYNEQFF
TGCGCCAGCAGTGATGTGACGGGACTGAAGGGCTCCTACAATGAGCAGTTCTTC
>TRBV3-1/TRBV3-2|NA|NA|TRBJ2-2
CASSQAPYTGELFF
TGTGCCAGCAGCCAAGCTCCCTACACCGGGGAGCTGTTTTTT
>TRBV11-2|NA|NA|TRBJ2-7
CASSLVPAYEQYF
TGTGCCAGCAGCTTAGTCCCAGCCTACGAGCAGTACTTC
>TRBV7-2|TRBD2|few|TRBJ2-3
CASSSNTILAGVADTQYF
TGTGCCAGCAGCTCAAATACCATACTAGCGGGAGTGGCAGATACGCAGTATTTT
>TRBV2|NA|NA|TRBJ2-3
CASRGDSRRDTQYF
TGTGCCAGCAGAGGGGACTCCCGGAGGGATACGCAGTATTTT
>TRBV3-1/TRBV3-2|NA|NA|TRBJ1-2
CASSQTIDRVTYGYTF
TGTGCCAGCAGCCAAACAATAGACCGGGTGACCTATGGCTACACCTTC
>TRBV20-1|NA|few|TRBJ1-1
CSARVRAEAFF
TGCAGTGCACGGGTGAGGGCTGAAGCTTTCTTT
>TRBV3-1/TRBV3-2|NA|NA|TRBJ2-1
CASSHAGTNEQFF
TGTGCCAGCAGCCATGCGGGGACTAATGAGCAGTTCTTC
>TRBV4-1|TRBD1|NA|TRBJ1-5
CASSRIGQGLDQPQHF
TGCGCCAGCAGCCGTATAGGACAGGGTTTGGATCAGCCCCAGCATTTT
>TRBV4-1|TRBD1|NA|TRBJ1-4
CASSQGTGVPKLFF
TGCGCCAGCAGCCAAGGGACAGGGGTTCCAAAACTGTTTTTT
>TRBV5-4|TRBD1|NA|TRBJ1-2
CASRKNRGTGYGYTF
TGTGCCAGCAGAAAAAACAGGGGAACGGGCTATGGCTACACCTTC
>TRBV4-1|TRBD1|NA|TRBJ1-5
CASSQDPGQGPLSNQPQHF
TGCGCCAGCAGCCAAGATCCGGGACAGGGGCCCCTTAGCAATCAGCCCCAGCATTTT
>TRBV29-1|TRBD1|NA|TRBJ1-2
CSVATGPGYTF
TGCAGCGTCGCGACAGGGCCTGGCTACACCTTC
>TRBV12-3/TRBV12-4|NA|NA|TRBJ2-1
CASSSTGPNEQFF
TGTGCCAGCAGTTCTACAGGGCCTAATGAGCAGTTCTTC
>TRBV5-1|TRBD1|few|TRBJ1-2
CASSGGSPGQGHGYTF
TGCGCCAGCAGCGGAGGGAGTCCGGGACAGGGCCATGGCTACACCTTC
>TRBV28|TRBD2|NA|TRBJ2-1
CASSFVLVRSGEELYNEQFF
TGTGCCAGCAGTTTCGTTTTGGTGAGGAGCGGGGAGGAGCTCTACAATGAGCAGTTCTTC
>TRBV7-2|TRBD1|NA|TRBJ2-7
CASSTKTGDGYEQYF
TGTGCCAGCAGCACGAAGACAGGGGACGGTTACGAGCAGTACTTC
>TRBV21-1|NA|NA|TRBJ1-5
CASSKAPLRKSWWYQPQHF
TGTGCCAGCAGCAAAGCGCCGTTGCGAAAATCTTGGTGGTATCAGCCCCAGCATTTT
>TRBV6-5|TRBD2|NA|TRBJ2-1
CASSLLAGTYNEQFF
TGTGCCAGCAGTTTACTAGCGGGAACTTACAATGAGCAGTTCTTC
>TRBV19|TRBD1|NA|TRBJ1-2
CASSTRQGRNYGYTF
TGTGCCAGTAGTACAAGACAGGGGAGGAACTATGGCTACACCTTC
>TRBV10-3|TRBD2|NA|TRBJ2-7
CAIFNGGDAYEQYF
TGTGCCATCTTTAACGGGGGGGACGCCTACGAGCAGTACTTC
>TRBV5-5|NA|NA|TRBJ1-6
CASRRGSNSPLHF
TGTGCCAGCAGGAGGGGGTCGAATTCACCCCTCCACTTT
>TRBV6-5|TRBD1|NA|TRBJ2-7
CASSLGPEGALYEQYF
TGTGCCAGCAGTTTAGGCCCCGAGGGGGCCCTCTACGAGCAGTACTTC
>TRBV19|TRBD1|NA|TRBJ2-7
CASSIAGGDEQYF
TGTGCCAGTAGTATAGCAGGGGGTGACGAGCAGTACTTC
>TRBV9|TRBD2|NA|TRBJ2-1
CASSASGRQPNEQFF
TGTGCCAGCAGCGCTAGCGGGAGGCAGCCAAATGAGCAGTTCTTC
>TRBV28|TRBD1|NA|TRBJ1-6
CASSLFKRQGLRSPLHF
TGTGCCAGCAGTTTATTTAAACGACAGGGGCTAAGGTCACCCCTCCACTTT
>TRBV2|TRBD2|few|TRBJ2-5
CASSVGLAETQYF
TGTGCCAGCAGTGTCGGACTAGCTGAGACCCAGTACTTC
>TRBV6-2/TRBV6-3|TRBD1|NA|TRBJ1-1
CASSVLDRVTEAFF
TGTGCCAGCAGCGTCCTCGACAGGGTTACTGAAGCTTTCTTT
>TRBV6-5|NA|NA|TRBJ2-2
CASKRVEMTGELFF
TGTGCCAGCAAGAGGGTGGAAATGACCGGGGAGCTGTTTTTT
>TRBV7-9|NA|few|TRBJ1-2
CASSHTGGFRYGYTF
TGTGCCAGCAGCCATACAGGAGGGTTCAGGTATGGCTACACCTTC
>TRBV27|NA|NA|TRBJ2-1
CASNMKGLVTYNEQFF
TGTGCCAGCAACATGAAGGGACTCGTGACCTACAATGAGCAGTTCTTC
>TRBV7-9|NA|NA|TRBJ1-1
CASSLGVTEAFF
TGTGCCAGCAGCTTAGGAGTTACTGAAGCTTTCTTT
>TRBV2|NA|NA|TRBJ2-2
CASSEYRAYTGELFF
TGTGCCAGCAGTGAATACAGGGCGTACACCGGGGAGCTGTTTTTT
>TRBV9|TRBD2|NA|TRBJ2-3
CASSVGASGDYDTQYF
TGTGCCAGCAGCGTAGGGGCTAGCGGGGATTATGATACGCAGTATTTT